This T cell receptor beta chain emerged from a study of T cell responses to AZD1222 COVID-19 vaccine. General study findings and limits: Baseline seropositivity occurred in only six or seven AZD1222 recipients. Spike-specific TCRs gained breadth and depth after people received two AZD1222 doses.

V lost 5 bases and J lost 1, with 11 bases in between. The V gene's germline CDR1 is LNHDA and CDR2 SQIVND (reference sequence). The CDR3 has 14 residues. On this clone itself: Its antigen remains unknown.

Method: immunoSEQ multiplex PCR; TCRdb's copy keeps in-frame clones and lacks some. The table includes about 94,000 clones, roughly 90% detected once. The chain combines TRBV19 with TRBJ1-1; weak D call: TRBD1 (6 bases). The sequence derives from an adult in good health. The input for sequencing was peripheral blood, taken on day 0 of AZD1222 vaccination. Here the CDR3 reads CASSFGQRNTEAFF. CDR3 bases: TGTGCCAGTAGTTTTGGACAGAGGAACACTGAAGCTTTCTTT.